This TCR beta chain appears in the sequencing data of a study of cytomegalovirus exposure and HLA in healthy donors. Remarks on this clone: Its antigen is undetermined.

Germline-derived CDR1 and CDR2 are SEHNR and FQNEAQ (reference sequence). CDR3 length: 14 amino acids. Trimming stripped 1 base from V and 8 bases from J, with 12 bases between. Data came from immunoSEQ multiplex PCR; TCRdb stores just in-frame clones and leaves some out. This sample carries tens of thousands of clones, roughly 97% of them seen once, and the ten largest clones take about a tenth. Study-level results: In vitro assays verified that a few CMV-associated chains recognized CMV antigens specifically. Subsequent analysis revealed that first-cohort TCR clusters tended to co-occur in the approximately 120 validation repertoires. Cytomegalovirus-associated status was assigned to 164 TCR beta chains.

This sequence joins TRBV7-9 and TRBJ1-5; no reliable D call. Sequences were obtained from PBMCs. The TCR was taken from a man aged 30 to 39 in good health and CMV-seropositive. CDR3 loop: CASSLGGPREPQHF. CDR3 bases: TGTGCCAGCAGCTTAGGAGGGCCGCGGGAGCCCCAGCATTTT.